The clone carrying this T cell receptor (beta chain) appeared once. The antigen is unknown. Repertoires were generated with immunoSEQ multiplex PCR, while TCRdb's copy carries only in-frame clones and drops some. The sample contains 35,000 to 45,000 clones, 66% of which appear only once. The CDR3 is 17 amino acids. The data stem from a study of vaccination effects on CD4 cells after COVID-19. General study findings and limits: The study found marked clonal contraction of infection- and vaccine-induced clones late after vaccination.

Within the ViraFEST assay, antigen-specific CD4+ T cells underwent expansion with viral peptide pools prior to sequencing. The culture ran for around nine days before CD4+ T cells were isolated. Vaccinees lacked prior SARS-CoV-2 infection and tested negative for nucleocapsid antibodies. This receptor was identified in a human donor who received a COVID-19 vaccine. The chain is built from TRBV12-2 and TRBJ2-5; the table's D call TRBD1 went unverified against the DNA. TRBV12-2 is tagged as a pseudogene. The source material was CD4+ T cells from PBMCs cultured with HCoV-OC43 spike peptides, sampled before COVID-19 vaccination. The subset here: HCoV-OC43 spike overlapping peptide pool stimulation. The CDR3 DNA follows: TGTGCAAGTCGCTTATATCAGGGGACCCCTGGGTTGAAGACCCAGTACTTC. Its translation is CASRLYQGTPGLKTQYF.